This TCR beta chain was obtained from a study of Graves' ophthalmopathy and Graves' hyperthyroidism. Study findings and constraints: Both an approximately 69% sensitivity and an approximately 79% specificity characterized the model's predictions of ophthalmopathy progression.

This CDR3 spans 14 amino acids. Trimming removed 2 bases at V and 8 bases at J, with 15 bases between. Beta-chain TCR CDR3 regions were amplified from RNA transcripts. The first round was an RT-PCR with HTBI primers, and the second round was a multiplex PCR. TCRdb itself ran the multiplex PCR reads through MiXCR, one entry per CDR3 protein. The data contain hundreds of thousands of distinct CDR3 sequences, approximately 21% of them singletons. In its sample, this clonotype was seen a few times. Its antigen is not identified. The TCR sequence derives from a woman aged 18-29 years with stable Graves' hyperthyroidism. Some clones in this sample may be carry-over from other donors' samples. Sequencing was done on a sample of peripheral blood. The chain links TRBV12-3 or TRBV12-4 to TRBJ1-1; possible D gene TRBD1, 5 bases. CDR3 residues: CASSLQEGGTEAFF. The CDR3 nucleotides are TGTGCCAGCAGTTTACAGGAGGGCGGGACGGAAGCTTTCTTT.